This TCR beta chain was captured in a study of graft-versus-host responses after intestinal transplantation. About the study: Isolated intestinal, liver-intestinal, or multivisceral transplants had been given to the recipients.

V lost 1 base and J lost 6; bases outside the gene matches: 6. Germline CDR1 reads SGHDT; CDR2 reads YYEEEE. This CDR3 has 15 amino acids. TCRdb keeps only in-frame clones here, not all; method: immunoSEQ multiplex PCR. This sample has some 140,000 clones; nearly 95% occur once, and the top ten carry roughly 0.19%. Regarding this clone: Its antigen is currently unknown.

General study results and limits: GvH clones turned up in recipient marrow; some had shown up first in ileum or blood. Early after transplant, HvG declines were associated with peak levels of circulating GvH clones.

The chain employs TRBV5-6 and TRBJ1-5, with 8 bases that match TRBD1. The sequence derives from a human donor who received an intestinal transplant. This sample comprised unstimulated CD4+ T cells sorted from spleen or lymph node cells, obtained before intestinal transplant. This CDR3 reads CASSLRDRGTQPQHF. The CDR3 DNA follows: TGTGCCAGCAGCTTGCGAGACAGGGGCACTCAGCCCCAGCATTTT.